A selection of T cell receptor beta chains follows, all from one sample in a study of T cell changes during pregnancy in multiple sclerosis. Data came from immunoSEQ multiplex PCR; TCRdb stores just in-frame clones and leaves some out. The top ten hold around 2.3% of the sample, which has around 56,000 clones, 75% to 95% seen once. Sequencing was performed on peripheral blood, taken in the first trimester of pregnancy. The receptors here all came from a female donor in good health, enrolled as a control in a pregnancy study. The CDR3 runs from the conserved cysteine through the conserved F or W. The D gene is left open where the match is weak. Size values are once, few and many counts, or a class for expanded clones, and some rows have none.

clone_size | j_call | v_call | d_call | cdr3_aa | cdr3_nt
- | TRBJ2-3 | TRBV4-2 | TRBD2 | CASSHHSGTSGGVSTDTQYF | TGTGCCAGCAGCCACCATTCCGGGACTAGCGGGGGGGTTAGCACAGATACGCAGTATTTT
once | TRBJ2-1 | TRBV4-1 | - | CASSQYSRDEQFF | TGCGCCAGCAGCCAGTACTCTCGGGATGAGCAGTTCTTC
- | TRBJ2-3 | TRBV10-3 | TRBD2 | CAILGGESDTQYF | TGTGCCATCTTGGGGGGGGAGTCAGATACGCAGTATTTT
- | TRBJ2-7 | TRBV27 | TRBD2 | CASSFSLAGPHQYF | TGTGCCAGCAGTTTTAGTCTAGCGGGACCGCACCAGTACTTC
- | TRBJ2-1 | TRBV28 | - | CASRHRDSGKREQFF | TGTGCCAGCAGACACCGGGACTCCGGGAAGCGGGAGCAGTTCTTC
- | TRBJ2-1 | TRBV27 | TRBD2 | CASSISGAYNEQFF | TGTGCCAGCAGTATTAGCGGGGCCTACAATGAGCAGTTCTTC
- | TRBJ1-4 | TRBV6-6 | TRBD1 | CASSFARNSGGEKLFF | TGTGCCAGCAGTTTTGCGAGAAATTCAGGGGGTGAAAAACTGTTTTTT
- | TRBJ2-1 | TRBV19 | - | CASSIQVNEQFF | TGTGCCAGTAGTATACAGGTCAATGAGCAGTTCTTC
- | TRBJ1-1 | TRBV7-9 | TRBD1 | CASSNRQGVNTEAFF | TGTGCCAGCAGCAACCGACAGGGTGTGAACACTGAAGCTTTCTTT
once | TRBJ2-1 | TRBV2 | TRBD1 | CASSEYRQGAYNEQFF | TGTGCCAGCAGTGAATATCGACAGGGGGCCTACAATGAGCAGTTCTTC
once | TRBJ2-7 | TRBV9 | TRBD2 | CASSPGLAGIYYEQYF | TGTGCCAGCAGCCCGGGACTAGCGGGTATATACTACGAGCAGTACTTC
- | TRBJ1-1 | TRBV5-4 | - | CASSLDRENTEAFF | TGTGCCAGCAGCTTGGACAGGGAAAACACTGAAGCTTTCTTT
- | TRBJ2-1 | TRBV29-1 | TRBD2 | CSAGLAGYNEQFF | TGCAGTGCGGGACTAGCGGGATACAATGAGCAGTTCTTC
- | TRBJ2-7 | TRBV19 | TRBD1 | CASSISDRGSYEQYF | TGTGCCAGTAGTATCTCGGACAGGGGATCCTACGAGCAGTACTTC
- | TRBJ2-7 | TRBV19 | TRBD1 | CASSIRDRDYEQYF | TGTGCCAGTAGTATTCGAGACAGGGACTACGAGCAGTACTTC
- | TRBJ2-3 | TRBV10-2 | - | CASRGVRASPADTQYF | TGCGCCAGCAGGGGAGTTCGGGCGAGCCCCGCAGATACGCAGTATTTT
- | TRBJ2-7 | TRBV7-6 | TRBD2 | CASNLGPASGGYEQYF | TGTGCCAGCAACCTGGGGCCGGCTAGCGGGGGTTACGAGCAGTACTTC
- | TRBJ1-4 | TRBV16 | - | CASSRPDGGGEKLFF | TGTGCCAGCAGCCGCCCGGACGGGGGTGGCGAAAAACTGTTTTTT